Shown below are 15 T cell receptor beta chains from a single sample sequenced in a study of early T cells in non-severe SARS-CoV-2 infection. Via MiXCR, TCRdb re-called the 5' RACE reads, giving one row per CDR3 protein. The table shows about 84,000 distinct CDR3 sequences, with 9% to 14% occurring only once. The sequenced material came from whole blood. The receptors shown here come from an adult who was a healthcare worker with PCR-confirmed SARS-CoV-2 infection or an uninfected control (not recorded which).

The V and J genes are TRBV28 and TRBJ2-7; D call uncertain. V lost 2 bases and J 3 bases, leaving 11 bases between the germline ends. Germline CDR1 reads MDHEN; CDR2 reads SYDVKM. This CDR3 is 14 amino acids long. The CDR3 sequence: CASSLLGSIYEQYF. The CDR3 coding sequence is TGTGCCAGCAGTTTACTTGGGTCCATCTACGAGCAGTACTTC.

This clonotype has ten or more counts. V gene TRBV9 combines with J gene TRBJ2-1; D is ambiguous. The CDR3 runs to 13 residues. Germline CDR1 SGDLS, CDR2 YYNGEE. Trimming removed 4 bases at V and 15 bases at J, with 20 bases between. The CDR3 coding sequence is TGTGCCAGCAGCCTAGGTCCGGACCAGCCGCCGTTCTTC. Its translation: CASSLGPDQPPFF.

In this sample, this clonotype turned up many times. CDR3 sequence reads: CASSSGGQGLNTEAFF. DNA of the CDR3: TGTGCCAGCAGTTCGGGGGGACAGGGTTTGAACACTGAAGCTTTCTTT. V gene TRBV28 combines with J gene TRBJ1-1, with 9 bases lining up with TRBD1. The CDR3 spans 16 residues. V lost 4 bases to trimming and J lost 0 bases; unmatched junction nucleotides: 6. Germline values: CDR1 MDHEN, CDR2 SYDVKM.

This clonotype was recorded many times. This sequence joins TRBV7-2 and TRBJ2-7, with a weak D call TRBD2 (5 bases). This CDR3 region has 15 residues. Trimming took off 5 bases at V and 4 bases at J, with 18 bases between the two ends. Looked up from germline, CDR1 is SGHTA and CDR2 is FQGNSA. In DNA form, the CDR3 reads TGTGCCAGCAGCGTCCCAGGACTTTTAGGATACGAGCAGTACTTC. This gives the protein CASSVPGLLGYEQYF.

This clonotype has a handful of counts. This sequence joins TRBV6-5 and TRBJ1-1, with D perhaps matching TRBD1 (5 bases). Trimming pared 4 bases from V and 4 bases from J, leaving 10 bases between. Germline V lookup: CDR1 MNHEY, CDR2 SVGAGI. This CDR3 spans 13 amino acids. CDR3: CASSWNGGTEAFF. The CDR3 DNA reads TGTGCCAGCAGTTGGAACGGGGGCACTGAAGCTTTCTTT.

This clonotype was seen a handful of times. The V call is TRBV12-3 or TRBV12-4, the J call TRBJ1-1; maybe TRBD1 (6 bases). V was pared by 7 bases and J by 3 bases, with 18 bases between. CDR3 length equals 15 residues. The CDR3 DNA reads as TGTGCCAGCAAACAGCTACAGGGAGTATACACTGAAGCTTTCTTT. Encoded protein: CASKQLQGVYTEAFF.

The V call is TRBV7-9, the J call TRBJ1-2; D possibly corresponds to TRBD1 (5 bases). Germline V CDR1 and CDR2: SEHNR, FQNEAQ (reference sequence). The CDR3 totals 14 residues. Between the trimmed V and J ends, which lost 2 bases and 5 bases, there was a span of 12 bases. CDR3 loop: CASSLSAQVYGYTF. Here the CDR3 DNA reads TGTGCCAGCAGCTTATCGGCACAGGTATATGGCTACACCTTC.

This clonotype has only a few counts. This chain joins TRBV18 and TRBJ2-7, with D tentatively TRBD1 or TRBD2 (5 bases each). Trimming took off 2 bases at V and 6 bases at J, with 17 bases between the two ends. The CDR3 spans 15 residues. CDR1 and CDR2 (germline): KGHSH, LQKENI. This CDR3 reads CASSPSPLPGAEQYF. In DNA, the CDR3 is TGTGCCAGCTCACCATCCCCTCTCCCCGGGGCCGAGCAGTACTTC.

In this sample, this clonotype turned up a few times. The CDR3 spells CASSLEIEPYNEQFF. In DNA, the CDR3 is TGTGCCAGCAGTCTAGAAATTGAGCCCTACAATGAGCAGTTCTTC. This chain connects TRBV6-2 or TRBV6-3 to TRBJ2-1; D is unclear. The CDR3 length is 15 residues. Deletions cut 5 bases from V and 2 bases from J, with 13 bases between. The V gene's germline CDR1 is MNHEY and CDR2 SVGEGT.

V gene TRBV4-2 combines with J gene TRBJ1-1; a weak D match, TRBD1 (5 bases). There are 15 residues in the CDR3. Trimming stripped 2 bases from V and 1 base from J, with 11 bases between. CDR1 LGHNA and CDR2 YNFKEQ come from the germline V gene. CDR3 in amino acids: CASSQQQATNTEAFF. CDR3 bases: TGTGCCAGCAGCCAACAACAGGCTACGAACACTGAAGCTTTCTTT.

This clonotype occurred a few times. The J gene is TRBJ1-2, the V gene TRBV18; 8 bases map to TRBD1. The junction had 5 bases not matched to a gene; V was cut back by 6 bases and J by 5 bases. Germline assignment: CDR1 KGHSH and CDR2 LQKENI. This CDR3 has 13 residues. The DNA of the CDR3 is TGTGCCAGCTCTGAGGGACAGGTTTATGGCTACACCTTC. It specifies CASSEGQVYGYTF.

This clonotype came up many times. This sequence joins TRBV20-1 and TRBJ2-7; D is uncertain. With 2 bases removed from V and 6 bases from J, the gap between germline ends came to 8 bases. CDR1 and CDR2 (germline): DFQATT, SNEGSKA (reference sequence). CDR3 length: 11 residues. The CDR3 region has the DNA TGCAGTGCTAGAAGCGTGGGCGAGCAGTACTTC. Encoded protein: CSARSVGEQYF.

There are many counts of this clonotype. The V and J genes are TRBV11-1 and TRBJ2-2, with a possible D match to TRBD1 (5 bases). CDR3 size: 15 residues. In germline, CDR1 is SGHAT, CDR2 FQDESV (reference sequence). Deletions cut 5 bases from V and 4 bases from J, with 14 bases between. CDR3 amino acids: CASSPRQQVTGELFF. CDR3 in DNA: TGTGCCAGCAGCCCTCGCCAACAGGTCACCGGGGAGCTGTTTTTT. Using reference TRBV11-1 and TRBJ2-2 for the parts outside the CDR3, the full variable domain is EAEVAQSPRYKITEKSQAVAFWCDPISGHATLYWYRQILGQGPELLVQFQDESVVDDSQLPKDRFSAERLKGVDSTLKIQPAELGDSAMYLCASSPRQQVTGELFFGEGSRLTVL.

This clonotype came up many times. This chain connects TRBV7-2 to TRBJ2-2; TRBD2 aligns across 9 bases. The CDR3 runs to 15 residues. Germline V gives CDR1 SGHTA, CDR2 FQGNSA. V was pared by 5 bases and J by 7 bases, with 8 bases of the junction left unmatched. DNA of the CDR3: TGTGCCAGCAGCCCCCGGCGGGGGGGCAACGGGGAGCTGTTTTTT. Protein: CASSPRRGGNGELFF.

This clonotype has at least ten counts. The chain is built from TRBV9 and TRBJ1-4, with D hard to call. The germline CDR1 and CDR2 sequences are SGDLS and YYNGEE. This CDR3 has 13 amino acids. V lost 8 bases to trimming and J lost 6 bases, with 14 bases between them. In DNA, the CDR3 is TGTGCCAGTGCCAGAGACGGAGATGAAAAACTGTTTTTT. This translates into CASARDGDEKLFF.